This T cell receptor beta chain is from a study of shared clonotypes between healthy human individuals. Broader study findings: For naive CD4 cells, around 5% of clonotypes were shared across a few donors.

Of note for this clone: Its antigen is not identified.

Every donor was a Caucasian adult from Nashville, Tennessee. CDR1 is SNHLY and CDR2 is FYNNEI in the germline V gene. CDR3 length equals 15 residues. V lost 7 bases to trimming and J lost 2 bases, with 12 bases between them. Profiling relied on immunoSEQ multiplex PCR, and the TCRdb table lists in-frame clones only, not all of them. Found here are roughly 1,100,000 clones, approximately 70% of them singletons; the top ten hold approximately 1.5%. The chain combines TRBV2 with TRBJ2-6, with D tentatively TRBD1 (6 bases). The sequencing input was memory CD4+ T cells sorted from blood. Noted subset: CD45RA-negative fraction. The sequence derives from a man between 18 and 35 years old in good health. Here the CDR3 reads CASKDSGAGANVLTF. CDR3 nucleotide sequence: TGTGCCAGCAAAGACTCAGGGGCTGGGGCCAACGTCCTGACTTTC.